Below, 7 T cell receptor beta chains from the same sample are listed, as sequenced in a study of cytomegalovirus exposure and HLA in healthy donors. The PCR was carried out with 60 Vbeta primers and 13 Jbeta primers. Method: immunoSEQ multiplex PCR; TCRdb's copy keeps in-frame clones and lacks some. The sample yields 92,000 or so clones, about 66% seen once. Sequencing used PBMCs. The receptors were sampled from a woman aged 50 to 60 in good health and CMV-seropositive.

The chain employs TRBV6-4 and TRBJ1-1, with 9 bases aligning to TRBD1. Germline values: CDR1 MRHNA, CDR2 SNTAGT. The CDR3 has 13 residues. V lost 4 bases and J lost 12; bases outside the gene matches: 9. CDR3 DNA sequence: TGTGCCAGCAGTGCCGACGGGACAGGGCTTCCTTTCTTT. Translated, it gives CASSADGTGLPFF.

V gene TRBV6-5 combines with J gene TRBJ2-7, with 7 bases fitting TRBD1. The CDR3 loop spans 15 amino acids. J was trimmed by 6 bases and V by 0 bases; bases with no gene match: 8. Germline values: CDR1 MNHEY, CDR2 SVGAGI. The CDR3 DNA reads TGTGCCAGCAGTTACTCGACCGGACAGGACCGCGAGCAGTACTTC. Residues: CASSYSTGQDREQYF.

The chain uses TRBV7-9 and TRBJ2-3, with D perhaps TRBD2 (7 bases). The V gene's germline CDR1 is SEHNR and CDR2 FQNEAQ (reference sequence). The germline V and J ends were trimmed by 5 bases and 13 bases, with 16 bases remaining between them. The CDR3 consists of 12 residues. Here the CDR3 DNA reads TGTGCCAGCAGCCCAGAAGGGGGGGCGGAGTATTTT. Translation gives CASSPEGGAEYF.

The gene calls are TRBV11-2 and TRBJ1-2; TRBD1 agrees at 9 bases. CDR1 SGHAT and CDR2 FQNNGV come from the germline V gene. V gave up 1 base and J gave up 4 bases; unmatched junction bases: 1. This CDR3 is 14 amino acids long. DNA for the CDR3: TGTGCCAGCAGCTTAGGGGACAGGGCCTATGGCTACACCTTC. Protein: CASSLGDRAYGYTF.

This clone was recorded a few times. This sequence joins TRBV28 and TRBJ2-5; TRBD1 agrees at 7 bases. The J call may be in error: the DNA end matches TRBJ2-7 better. The germline V gene encodes CDR1 MDHEN and CDR2 SYDVKM. The CDR3 length is 15 residues. CDR3 residues: CASSLSTGASHEQYF. CDR3 nucleotides: TGTGCCAGCAGTTTATCAACAGGGGCTTCGCACGAGCAGTACTTC.

This clone has a handful of counts. The V gene is TRBV5-6, the J gene TRBJ2-7; 8 bases are shared with TRBD1. Germline CDR1 reads SGHDT; CDR2 reads YYEEEE. The V segment lost 4 bases and the J segment 2 bases; nucleotides outside the gene matches: 5. The CDR3 spans 14 residues. The CDR3 reads CASSTDREAYEQYF. The DNA of the CDR3 is TGTGCCAGCAGCACGGACAGGGAGGCCTACGAGCAGTACTTC.

This clone was seen only a few times. The chain links TRBV10-3 to TRBJ1-5; D gene ambiguous. This CDR3 contains 12 residues. Germline values: CDR1 ENHRY, CDR2 SYGVKD. V lost 6 bases and J 4 bases, leaving 7 bases between the germline ends. The CDR3 DNA reads as TGTGCCATCAGCTCCCTTAATCAGCCCCAGCATTTT. Translated, it gives CAISSLNQPQHF.